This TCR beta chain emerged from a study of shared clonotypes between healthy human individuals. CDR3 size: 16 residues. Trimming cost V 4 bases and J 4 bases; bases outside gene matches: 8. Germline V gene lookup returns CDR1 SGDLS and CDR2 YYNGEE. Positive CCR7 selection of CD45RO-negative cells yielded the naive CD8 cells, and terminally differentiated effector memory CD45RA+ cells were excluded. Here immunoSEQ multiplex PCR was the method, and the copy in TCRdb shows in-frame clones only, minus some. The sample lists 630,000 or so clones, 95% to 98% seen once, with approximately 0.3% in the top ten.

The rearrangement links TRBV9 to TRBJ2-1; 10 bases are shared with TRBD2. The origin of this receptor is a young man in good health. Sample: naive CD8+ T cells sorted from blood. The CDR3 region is CASSPSGTSAYNEQFF. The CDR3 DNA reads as TGTGCCAGCAGCCCCTCCGGGACTAGCGCGTACAATGAGCAGTTCTTC.